This T cell receptor (beta chain) derives from a study of regulatory T cells in long-lasting Graves disease. This sample's time point: newly diagnosed GD, antithyroid drugs for less than 3 months. RNA from PBMCs was the source of the TCR library. Study-level findings and limits: Among persistent patients, a larger number of public clonotypes were shared (roughly 2,700) than among newly diagnosed patients (about 970).

In germline, CDR1 is SGHAT, CDR2 FQNNGV. V gave up 4 bases and J gave up 9 bases; unmatched junction bases: 8. CDR3 size: 14 residues. Through Arm-PCR of CDR3 regions and iRepertoire HTBI primers, TCR beta libraries were built. One entry per CDR3 protein, called by TCRdb with MiXCR from the multiplex PCR reads. This sample has approximately 300,000 distinct CDR3 sequences, with about 18% found just once. This clonotype was recorded at least ten times. The antigen is not known. The receptor comes from a female donor with Graves disease. The chain has TRBV11-2 and TRBJ2-5; 10 nucleotides align to TRBD2. The sample in question was peripheral blood mononuclear cells (PBMCs), obtained at new diagnosis, from a patient treated with antithyroid drugs. CDR3 in amino acids: CASSSLSGRMSQYF. The CDR3 DNA sequence: TGTGCCAGCAGCTCCCTTAGCGGGAGGATGTCCCAGTACTTC.